This TCR beta chain was retrieved from a study of neurological immune-mediated disorders. Regarding the study as a whole: Phylogenetically, 18 of 34 multiple sclerosis patients' repertoires fell into one related-CDR3 cluster, a possible signature. HTLV-1-associated myelopathy displayed the greatest TCR clonal expansion, and multiple sclerosis exhibited the smallest, lower than that of healthy controls.

The table lists this clonotype with many counts. Its target is unknown. Germline V gene data show CDR1 as DFQATT and CDR2 as SNEGSKA (reference sequence). Unmatched junction bases numbered 11, after V lost 3 bases and J lost 9 bases. The CDR3 has 15 amino acids. In TCRdb, the 5' RACE reads were re-called with MiXCR into one record per CDR3 protein. This sample has over 50,000 distinct CDR3 sequences, with approximately 5.3% found just once. Source material was 2 million unsorted PBMCs, stored at -80 °C in RNAlater. The sequenced sample consisted of PBMCs. The TCR originated in a human donor with multiple sclerosis. The donor label of this sample is uncertain. The chain employs TRBV20-1 and TRBJ2-1; TRBD1 matches 10 bases. The CDR3 nucleotides are TGCAGTGCTAGCGTCAGGACAGGGGGTAAGGGTGAGCAGTTCTTC. Translating gives CSASVRTGGKGEQFF.